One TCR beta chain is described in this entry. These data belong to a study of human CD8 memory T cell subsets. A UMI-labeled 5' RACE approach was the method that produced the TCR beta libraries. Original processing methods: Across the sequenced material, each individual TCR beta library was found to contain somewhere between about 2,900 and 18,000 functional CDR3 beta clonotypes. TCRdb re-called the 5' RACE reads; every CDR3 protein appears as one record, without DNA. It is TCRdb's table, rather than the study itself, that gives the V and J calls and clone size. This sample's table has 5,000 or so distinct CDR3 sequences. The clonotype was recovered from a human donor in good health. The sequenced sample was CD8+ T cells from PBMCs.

CDR3 protein: CASSTTSEPGELFF. The chain joins TRBV6-4 to TRBJ2-2. Germline CDR1 is MRHNA and CDR2 is SNTAGT. This CDR3 has 14 residues.